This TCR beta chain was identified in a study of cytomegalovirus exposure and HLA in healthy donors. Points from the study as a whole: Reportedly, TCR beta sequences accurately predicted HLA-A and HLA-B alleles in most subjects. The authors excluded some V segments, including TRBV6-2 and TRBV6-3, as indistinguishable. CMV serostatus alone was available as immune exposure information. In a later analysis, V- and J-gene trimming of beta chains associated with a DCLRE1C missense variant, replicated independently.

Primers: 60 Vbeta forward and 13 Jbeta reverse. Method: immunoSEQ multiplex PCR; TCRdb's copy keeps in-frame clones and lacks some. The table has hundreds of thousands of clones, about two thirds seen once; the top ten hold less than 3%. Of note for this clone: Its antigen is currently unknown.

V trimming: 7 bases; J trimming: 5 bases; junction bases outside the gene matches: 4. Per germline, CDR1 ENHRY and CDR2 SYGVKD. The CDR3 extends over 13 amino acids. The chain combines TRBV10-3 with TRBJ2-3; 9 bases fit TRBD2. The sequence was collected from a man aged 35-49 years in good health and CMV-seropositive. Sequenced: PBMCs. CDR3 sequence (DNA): TGTGCCATCAATAGCGGGGGAATAGATACGCAGTATTTT. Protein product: CAINSGGIDTQYF.